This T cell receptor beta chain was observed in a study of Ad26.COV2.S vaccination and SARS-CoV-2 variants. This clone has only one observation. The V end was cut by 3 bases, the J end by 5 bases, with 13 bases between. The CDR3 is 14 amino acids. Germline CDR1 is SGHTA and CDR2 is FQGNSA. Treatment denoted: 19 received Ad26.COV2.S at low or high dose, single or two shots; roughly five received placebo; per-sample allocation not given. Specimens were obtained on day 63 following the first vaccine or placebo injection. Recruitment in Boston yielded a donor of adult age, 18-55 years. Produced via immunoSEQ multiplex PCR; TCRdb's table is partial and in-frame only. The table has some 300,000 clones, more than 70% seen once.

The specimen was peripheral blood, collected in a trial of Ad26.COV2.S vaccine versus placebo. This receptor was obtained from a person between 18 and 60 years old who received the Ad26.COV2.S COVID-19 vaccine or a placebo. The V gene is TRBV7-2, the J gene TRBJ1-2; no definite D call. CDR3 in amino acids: CASSFGVGYYGYTF. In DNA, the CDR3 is TGTGCCAGCAGCTTCGGGGTAGGGTATTATGGCTACACCTTC.